Presented here are 6 T cell receptor beta chains from one specimen sequenced in a study of shared clonotypes between healthy human individuals (dated by TCRdb to between 2020 and 2021). For the CD8 naive samples, CD45RO-negative cells were positively selected for CCR7, yielding a CD45RA+CCR7+ population from which TemRA cells were excluded. To prepare the library, the immunoSEQ multiplex PCR assay was applied. TCRdb holds this immuneACCESS table with in-frame rearrangements only. Some clones are missing; in checked studies, unresolved V genes explain under half, and the rest has no known cause. Within this sample are approximately 600,000 clones, with 85% to 95% of them counted one time only. The ten largest account for about 0.11% of the sample. The sequencing sample was made of naive CD8+ T cells sorted from blood. The cell subset or site label on this specimen signifies: CD45RA+CCR7+. These receptors were taken from a woman aged 30 to 39 in good health.

The chain carries TRBV10-1 and TRBJ2-7, with D possibly matching TRBD2 (5 bases). Between the trimmed V and J ends, which lost 6 bases and 2 bases, there was a span of 20 bases. Germline loops: CDR1 WNHNN, CDR2 SYGVQD (reference sequence). The CDR3 is 16 amino acids. The CDR3 DNA follows: TGCGCCAGCAGACCCGTCAGCGGAGCAACCACCTACGAGCAGTACTTC. It specifies CASRPVSGATTYEQYF.

The chain couples TRBV30 to TRBJ2-7; 16 bases align to TRBD2. The V segment lost 2 bases and the J segment 4 bases; nucleotides outside the gene matches: 2. Germline V gene sequence: CDR1 GTSNPN, CDR2 SVGIG (reference sequence). This CDR3 has 15 amino acids. CDR3 residues: CAWSSGLAGGYEQYF. CDR3 bases: TGTGCCTGGAGTTCGGGACTAGCGGGAGGGTACGAGCAGTACTTC.

The chain recombines TRBV27 with TRBJ2-7, with 8 positions matching TRBD2. This CDR3 comprises 14 residues. V shed 4 bases and J 5 bases; nucleotides not matched to a gene: 7. Looked up from germline, CDR1 is MNHEY and CDR2 is SMNVEV (reference sequence). DNA of the CDR3: TGTGCCAGCAGTTACCGGGAGGGCCTCGACGAGCAGTACTTC. Its translation is CASSYREGLDEQYF.

The V call is TRBV7-2, the J call TRBJ2-7, with 14 bases fitting TRBD2. The germline CDR1 and CDR2 sequences are SGHTA and FQGNSA. V lost 3 bases, J lost 6 bases, and 1 base stayed unmatched. CDR3 length: 14 amino acids. CDR3 coding DNA: TGTGCCAGCAGCTTGACTAGCGGGAGGGTCGAGCAGTACTTC. It codes for CASSLTSGRVEQYF.

The chain carries TRBV7-9 and TRBJ2-7; D possibly corresponds to TRBD2 (6 bases). The CDR3 runs to 14 residues. CDR1 and CDR2 (germline): SEHNR, FQNEAQ (reference sequence). Trimming left V 5 bases short and J 5 bases short, with 16 bases between. As DNA, the CDR3 is TGTGCCAGCAGCCTCTGGGGGAGGAGTCACGAGCAGTACTTC. Protein product: CASSLWGRSHEQYF. The variable domain in full, with the rest retrieved from reference TRBV7-9 and TRBJ2-7, is DTGVSQNPRHKITKRGQNVTFRCDPISEHNRLYWYRQTLGQGPEFLTYFQNEAQLEKSRLLSDRFSAERPKGSFSTLEIQRTEQGDSAMYLCASSLWGRSHEQYFGPGTRLTVT.

V is TRBV6-5 and J is TRBJ2-1; the match to TRBD2 covers 13 bases. This CDR3 has 15 residues. Looked up from germline, CDR1 is MNHEY and CDR2 is SVGAGI. V lost 4 bases to trimming and J lost 7 bases; unmatched junction nucleotides: 4. CDR3 amino acids: CASSSTSGRANEQFF. CDR3 coding DNA: TGTGCCAGCAGTTCCACTAGCGGGAGGGCGAATGAGCAGTTCTTC.